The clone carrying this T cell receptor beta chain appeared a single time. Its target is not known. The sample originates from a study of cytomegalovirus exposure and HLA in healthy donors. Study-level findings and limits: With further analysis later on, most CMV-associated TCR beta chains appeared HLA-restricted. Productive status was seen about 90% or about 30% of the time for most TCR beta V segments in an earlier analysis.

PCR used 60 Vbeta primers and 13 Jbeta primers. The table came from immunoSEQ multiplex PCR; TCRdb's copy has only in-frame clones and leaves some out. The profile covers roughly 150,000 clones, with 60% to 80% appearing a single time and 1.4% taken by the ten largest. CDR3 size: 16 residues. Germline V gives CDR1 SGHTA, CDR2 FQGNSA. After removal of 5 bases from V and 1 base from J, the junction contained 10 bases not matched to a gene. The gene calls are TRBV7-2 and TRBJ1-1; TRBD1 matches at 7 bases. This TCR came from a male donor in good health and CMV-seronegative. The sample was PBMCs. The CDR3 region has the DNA TGTGCCAGCAGCCCCCCTCGACAGGGCGGGAACACTGAAGCTTTCTTT. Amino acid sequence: CASSPPRQGGNTEAFF.